The rows below give T cell receptor beta chains drawn from one sample of a study of T cell changes during pregnancy in multiple sclerosis. Only in-frame clones appear in the TCRdb table, and some are missing; sequencing was by immunoSEQ multiplex PCR. The data contain under 60,000 clones, 92% of them singletons. This sample comprised CD4+ T cells from peripheral blood mononuclear cells, obtained after pregnancy. The receptors come from a female donor with multiple sclerosis, enrolled in a pregnancy study. Both conserved end residues are part of each CDR3. Each record gives: V gene, clone size, CDR3 length, J gene, D gene, CDR3 DNA, CDR3 protein. The D gene is left open where the match is weak. Size values are once, few and many counts, or a class for expanded clones, and some rows have none.

V gene: TRBV5-4
clone size: NA
CDR3 length: 12
J gene: TRBJ2-5
D gene: NA
CDR3 DNA: TGTGCCAGCAGCTTGCGTCAAGAGACCCAGTACTTC
CDR3 protein: CASSLRQETQYF

V gene: TRBV9
clone size: NA
CDR3 length: 14
J gene: TRBJ2-1
D gene: NA
CDR3 DNA: TGTGCCAGCAGTTCGGGTTTGGGGGGCAATGAGCAGTTCTTC
CDR3 protein: CASSSGLGGNEQFF

V gene: TRBV6-5
clone size: NA
CDR3 length: 13
J gene: TRBJ1-1
D gene: NA
CDR3 DNA: TGTGCCAGCCAACCCCCTAGTAGGACTGAAGCTTTCTTT
CDR3 protein: CASQPPSRTEAFF

V gene: TRBV19
clone size: once
CDR3 length: 16
J gene: TRBJ1-4
D gene: NA
CDR3 DNA: TGTGCCAGTAGTATGGTGGGCATTGCAACTAATGAAAAACTGTTTTTT
CDR3 protein: CASSMVGIATNEKLFF

V gene: TRBV5-6
clone size: NA
CDR3 length: 12
J gene: TRBJ1-2
D gene: NA
CDR3 DNA: TGTGCCAGCAGCTTGGACACCTATGGCTACACCTTC
CDR3 protein: CASSLDTYGYTF

V gene: TRBV5-6
clone size: NA
CDR3 length: 14
J gene: TRBJ2-7
D gene: NA
CDR3 DNA: TGTGCCAGCAGTAAGGGTGGCAGGGGATACGAGCAGTACTTC
CDR3 protein: CASSKGGRGYEQYF

V gene: TRBV11-2
clone size: NA
CDR3 length: 15
J gene: TRBJ1-2
D gene: NA
CDR3 DNA: TGTGCCAGCAGCTTACCCCGGGGGGGGACCTATGGCTACACCTTC
CDR3 protein: CASSLPRGGTYGYTF

V gene: TRBV5-1
clone size: NA
CDR3 length: 15
J gene: TRBJ1-5
D gene: NA
CDR3 DNA: TGCGCCAGCAGCTTGGTGGGGGACTCCAATCAGCCCCAGCATTTT
CDR3 protein: CASSLVGDSNQPQHF

V gene: TRBV5-6
clone size: once
CDR3 length: 15
J gene: TRBJ1-2
D gene: NA
CDR3 DNA: TGTGCCAGCAGCTTAAATTCAGGGCCGAGCTATGGCTACACCTTC
CDR3 protein: CASSLNSGPSYGYTF

V gene: TRBV6-6
clone size: NA
CDR3 length: 13
J gene: TRBJ1-2
D gene: NA
CDR3 DNA: TGTGCCAGCACCATGGCGGAACTCTATGGCTACACCTTC
CDR3 protein: CASTMAELYGYTF

V gene: TRBV21-1
clone size: NA
CDR3 length: 15
J gene: TRBJ2-5
D gene: NA
CDR3 DNA: TGTGCCAGCAGCAAAGGGGGACACCCTATTGAGACCCAGTACTTC
CDR3 protein: CASSKGGHPIETQYF

V gene: TRBV5-8
clone size: NA
CDR3 length: 16
J gene: TRBJ2-1
D gene: TRBD1
CDR3 DNA: TGTGCCAGCAAGTGGAGGGGGGACAGGGTCCGCAATGAGCAGTTCTTC
CDR3 protein: CASKWRGDRVRNEQFF

V gene: TRBV6-5
clone size: NA
CDR3 length: 12
J gene: TRBJ2-7
D gene: NA
CDR3 DNA: TGTGCCAGCAGTTCGCAGACCTACGAGCAGTACTTC
CDR3 protein: CASSSQTYEQYF

V gene: TRBV7-2
clone size: NA
CDR3 length: 13
J gene: TRBJ2-1
D gene: NA
CDR3 DNA: TGTGCCAGCAGCGTCCGACAGGTCGGAGAGCAGTTCTTC
CDR3 protein: CASSVRQVGEQFF

V gene: TRBV18
clone size: NA
CDR3 length: 15
J gene: TRBJ2-1
D gene: NA
CDR3 DNA: TGTGCCAGCTCAAAGGAGGCAGGTCCTACCGATGAGCAGTTCTTC
CDR3 protein: CASSKEAGPTDEQFF

V gene: TRBV14
clone size: NA
CDR3 length: 15
J gene: TRBJ2-3
D gene: TRBD2
CDR3 DNA: TGTGCCAGCAGCCTCCTAGCGGGGGACACAGATACGCAGTATTTT
CDR3 protein: CASSLLAGDTDTQYF

V gene: TRBV9
clone size: NA
CDR3 length: 15
J gene: TRBJ1-2
D gene: NA
CDR3 DNA: TGTGCCAGCAGCGTAGCCGTCCAGGGGACCTATGGCTACACCTTC
CDR3 protein: CASSVAVQGTYGYTF

V gene: TRBV9
clone size: NA
CDR3 length: 15
J gene: TRBJ1-6
D gene: TRBD1
CDR3 DNA: TGTGCCAGCAGCGTCGGACAGGCGGATAATTCACCCCTCCACTTT
CDR3 protein: CASSVGQADNSPLHF

V gene: TRBV5-4
clone size: NA
CDR3 length: 15
J gene: TRBJ1-2
D gene: TRBD1
CDR3 DNA: TGTGCCAGCAGCCCGGAGACAGGGGGTGGCTATGGCTACACCTTC
CDR3 protein: CASSPETGGGYGYTF

V gene: TRBV4-3
clone size: NA
CDR3 length: 15
J gene: TRBJ2-3
D gene: TRBD2
CDR3 DNA: TGCGCCAGCAGCCAACCGAGCGGGGTCACAGATACGCAGTATTTT
CDR3 protein: CASSQPSGVTDTQYF

V gene: TRBV27
clone size: NA
CDR3 length: 13
J gene: TRBJ2-5
D gene: TRBD2
CDR3 DNA: TGTGCCAGTTCGGGGGGGAACCAAGAGACCCAGTACTTC
CDR3 protein: CASSGGNQETQYF

V gene: TRBV13
clone size: NA
CDR3 length: 17
J gene: TRBJ2-7
D gene: NA
CDR3 DNA: TGTGCCAGCAGCATCCAACAGGGTAGAATAACTTCCTACGAGCAGTACTTC
CDR3 protein: CASSIQQGRITSYEQYF

V gene: TRBV27
clone size: few
CDR3 length: 12
J gene: TRBJ2-7
D gene: NA
CDR3 DNA: TGTGCCAGCAGTCAGGGGGAGGACGAGCAGTACTTC
CDR3 protein: CASSQGEDEQYF

V gene: TRBV12-5
clone size: once
CDR3 length: 13
J gene: TRBJ1-2
D gene: NA
CDR3 DNA: TGTGCTAGTGGTTGGGAGGGTAACTATGGCTACACCTTC
CDR3 protein: CASGWEGNYGYTF

V gene: TRBV6-1
clone size: NA
CDR3 length: 15
J gene: TRBJ1-4
D gene: NA
CDR3 DNA: TGTGCCAGCAGTTGGGTCGAGGCAACTAATGAAAAACTGTTTTTT
CDR3 protein: CASSWVEATNEKLFF

V gene: TRBV18
clone size: NA
CDR3 length: 17
J gene: TRBJ2-6
D gene: NA
CDR3 DNA: TGTGCCAGCTTCCCGGACTTGACTATGGCTGGGGCCAACGTCCTGACTTTC
CDR3 protein: CASFPDLTMAGANVLTF

V gene: TRBV19
clone size: NA
CDR3 length: 15
J gene: TRBJ1-1
D gene: NA
CDR3 DNA: TGTGCCAGTAGTAGGGGGCTTGGGGGCGTCCCTGAAGCTTTCTTT
CDR3 protein: CASSRGLGGVPEAFF